A selection of T cell receptor beta chains follows, all from one sample in a study of T cell repertoires in cytomegalovirus infection. Using its own MiXCR run on the reads, TCRdb lists one record per CDR3 protein. This repertoire shows 200,000 to 300,000 distinct CDR3 sequences, roughly 10% found once; its top ten account for more than 12%. Input material: PBMCs. These receptor sequences come from a human donor in good health (CMV status not recorded). Some clones in this sample may be carry-over from other donors' samples. Both conserved end residues are part of each CDR3. A D gene is named only where the DNA matches it firmly. The size entry is marked missing in some rows and otherwise reads once, few, many or a size class.

CDR3	DNA	D	J	V	size
CASSLEQGQPQHF	TGTGCCAGCAGCTTAGAGCAGGGTCAGCCCCAGCATTTT	-	TRBJ1-5	TRBV7-2	many
CASRGGTVWSSNQPQHF	TGTGCCAGCAGAGGAGGGACAGTGTGGTCTAGCAATCAGCCCCAGCATTTT	TRBD1	TRBJ1-5	TRBV27	-
CASSEAPSGGSYNEQFF	TGTGCCAGCAGTGAAGCCCCTAGCGGGGGCTCCTACAATGAGCAGTTCTTC	TRBD2	TRBJ2-1	TRBV25-1	-
CASSSQTGTGTWGTEAFF	TGTGCCAGCAGCTCTCAGACCGGGACAGGGACCTGGGGCACTGAAGCTTTCTTT	TRBD1	TRBJ1-1	TRBV7-2	many
CASSSPLSEQFF	TGTGCCAGCAGTTCCCCGTTGAGTGAGCAGTTCTTC	-	TRBJ2-1	TRBV6-6	-
CASSFRGTASNYGYTF	TGTGCCAGCAGCTTCCGTGGGACAGCCTCTAACTATGGCTACACCTTC	TRBD1	TRBJ1-2	TRBV5-6	-
CASSLEGQGLGTDTQYF	TGTGCCAGCAGCTTAGAGGGACAGGGCTTGGGAACAGATACGCAGTATTTT	TRBD1	TRBJ2-3	TRBV7-2	-
CASSRPGTGTYGYTF	TGTGCCAGCAGCCGTCCCGGGACAGGTACCTATGGCTACACCTTC	TRBD1	TRBJ1-2	TRBV28	many
CATSSRDLFYEQYF	TGTGCCACCAGCTCCCGGGACCTCTTCTACGAGCAGTACTTC	-	TRBJ2-7	TRBV15	many
CASSRDRGEGEQYF	TGTGCCAGCAGCCGAGACAGGGGGGAAGGCGAGCAGTACTTC	TRBD1	TRBJ2-7	TRBV7-2	many
CSVVLRDYEQYF	TGCAGCGTTGTGCTCCGGGACTACGAGCAGTACTTC	-	TRBJ2-7	TRBV29-1	-
CASTGRQDSYNEQFF	TGTGCCAGCACCGGAAGACAGGACTCCTACAATGAGCAGTTCTTC	-	TRBJ2-1	TRBV28	-
CASSFELAEETQYF	TGTGCCAGCAGTTTCGAACTAGCGGAAGAGACCCAGTACTTC	TRBD2	TRBJ2-5	TRBV7-9	many
CSARDRWAGPTGELFF	TGCAGTGCTAGAGATCGTTGGGCAGGCCCCACCGGGGAGCTGTTTTTT	-	TRBJ2-2	TRBV20-1	-
CASSLGANNEQFF	TGTGCCAGCAGCTTAGGGGCCAACAATGAGCAGTTCTTC	-	TRBJ2-1	TRBV7-2	many
CASSLVSSAGMGNEQYF	TGCGCCAGCAGCTTGGTGTCATCTGCGGGGATGGGTAACGAGCAGTACTTC	-	TRBJ2-7	TRBV5-1	many
CASSYRDTGTYEQYF	TGTGCCAGCAGCTACCGGGATACGGGTACCTACGAGCAGTACTTC	-	TRBJ2-7	TRBV7-2	many
CASSSQAGGPGRDEQFF	TGTGCCAGCAGTTCCCAAGCGGGAGGGCCTGGCCGGGATGAGCAGTTCTTC	TRBD2	TRBJ2-1	TRBV27	-
CASSRGVNTGELFF	TGTGCCAGCTCTCGGGGCGTGAACACCGGGGAGCTGTTTTTT	-	TRBJ2-2	TRBV7-2	many
CASSYSWNEQYF	TGTGCCAGCAGTTACTCATGGAACGAGCAGTACTTC	-	TRBJ2-7	TRBV6-2/TRBV6-3	many
CASSLPPPRSEAFF	TGTGCCAGCAGTTTACCCCCACCAAGGAGCGAAGCTTTCTTT	-	TRBJ1-1	TRBV28	many
CASSISGTGEFEAFF	TGTGCCAGTAGTATCTCCGGGACAGGGGAGTTTGAAGCTTTCTTT	TRBD1	TRBJ1-1	TRBV19	-
CSVEHNSGGYTF	TGCAGCGTTGAACATAACTCCGGTGGCTACACCTTC	-	TRBJ1-2	TRBV29-1	-
CSARGATSGRAFYEQYF	TGCAGTGCTAGAGGTGCGACTAGCGGGAGGGCCTTCTACGAGCAGTACTTC	TRBD2	TRBJ2-7	TRBV20-1	many
CASSWDRGGSGANVLTF	TGTGCCAGCAGCTGGGACAGGGGTGGCTCTGGGGCCAACGTCCTGACTTTC	TRBD1	TRBJ2-6	TRBV7-2	many
CASSGLGLARNEQFF	TGTGCCAGCTCAGGCTTGGGACTAGCGAGGAATGAGCAGTTCTTC	TRBD2	TRBJ2-1	TRBV18	-